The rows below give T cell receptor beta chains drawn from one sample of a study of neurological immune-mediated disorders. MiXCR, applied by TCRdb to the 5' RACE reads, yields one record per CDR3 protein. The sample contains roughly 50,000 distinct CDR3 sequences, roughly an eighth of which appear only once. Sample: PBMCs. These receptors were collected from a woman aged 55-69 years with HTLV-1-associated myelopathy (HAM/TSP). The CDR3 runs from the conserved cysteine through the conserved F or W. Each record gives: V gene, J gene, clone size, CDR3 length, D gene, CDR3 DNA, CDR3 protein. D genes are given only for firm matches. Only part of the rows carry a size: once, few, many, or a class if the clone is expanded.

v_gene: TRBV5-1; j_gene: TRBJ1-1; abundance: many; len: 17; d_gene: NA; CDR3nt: TGCGCCAGCAGCTTGGGTAATTCCTTTCTAACGAACACTGAAGCTTTCTTT; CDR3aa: CASSLGNSFLTNTEAFF
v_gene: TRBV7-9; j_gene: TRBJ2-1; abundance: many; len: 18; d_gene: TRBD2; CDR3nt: TGTGCCAGCAGCTCTCCTTGGGGGCTAGCGGGAGGCTACAATGAGCAGTTCTTC; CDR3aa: CASSSPWGLAGGYNEQFF
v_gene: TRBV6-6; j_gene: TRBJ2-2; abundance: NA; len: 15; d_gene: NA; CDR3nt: TGTGCCAGCAGTTACGGGGGACTTCACACCGGGGAGCTGTTTTTT; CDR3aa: CASSYGGLHTGELFF
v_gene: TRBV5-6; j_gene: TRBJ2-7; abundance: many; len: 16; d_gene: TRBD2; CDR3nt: TGTGCCAGCAGCTCGCCGCCGGGACTAGCGGCTTACGAGCAGTACTTC; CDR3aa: CASSSPPGLAAYEQYF
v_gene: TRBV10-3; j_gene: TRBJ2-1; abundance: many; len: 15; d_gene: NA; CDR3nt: TGTGCCATCAGCCTCGGGAGCCCCTCCTACAATGAGCAGTTCTTC; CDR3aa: CAISLGSPSYNEQFF
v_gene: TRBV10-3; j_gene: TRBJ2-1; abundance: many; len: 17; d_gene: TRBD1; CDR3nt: TGTGCCATCAGTGAGTCTTCGAGGACAGGGCGTTACAATGAGCAGTTCTTC; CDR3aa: CAISESSRTGRYNEQFF
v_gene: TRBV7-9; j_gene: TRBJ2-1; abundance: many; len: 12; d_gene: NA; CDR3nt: TGTGCCAGCAGCTTTGGGGTCAATGAGCAGTTCTTC; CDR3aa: CASSFGVNEQFF
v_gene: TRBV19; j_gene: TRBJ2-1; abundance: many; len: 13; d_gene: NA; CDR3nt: TGTGCCAGTAGTATAGAACGGACCAGTGAGCAGTTCTTC; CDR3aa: CASSIERTSEQFF
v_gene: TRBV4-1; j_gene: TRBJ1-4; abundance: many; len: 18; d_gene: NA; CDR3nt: TGCGCCAGCAGCCCCCGGGACACCTCAGTTGCAACTAATGAAAAACTGTTTTTT; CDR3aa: CASSPRDTSVATNEKLFF
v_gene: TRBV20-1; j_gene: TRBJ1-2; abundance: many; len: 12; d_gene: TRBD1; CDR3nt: TGCAGTGCTAAGACAGGGAACTATGGCTACACCTTC; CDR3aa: CSAKTGNYGYTF
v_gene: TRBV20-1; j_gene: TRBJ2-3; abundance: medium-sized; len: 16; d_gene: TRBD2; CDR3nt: TGCAGTGCTCTCCCGTCCTTTGAGCGGGGTACAGATACGCAGTATTTT; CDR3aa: CSALPSFERGTDTQYF
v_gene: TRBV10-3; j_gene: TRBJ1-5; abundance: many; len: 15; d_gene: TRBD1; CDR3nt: TGTGCCATCAGTGGGACAGGGTTCGGCAATCAGCCCCAGCATTTT; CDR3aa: CAISGTGFGNQPQHF
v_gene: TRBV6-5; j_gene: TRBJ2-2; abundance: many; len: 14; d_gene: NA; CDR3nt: TGTGCCAGCAGAAGGCGGGGATACACCGGGGAGCTGTTTTTT; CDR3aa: CASRRRGYTGELFF
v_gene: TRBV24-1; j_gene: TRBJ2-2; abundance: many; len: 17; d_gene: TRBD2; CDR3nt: TGTGCCACCAGTGGGGGGGGAAACCGGAGAGGAACCGGGGAGCTGTTTTTT; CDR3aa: CATSGGGNRRGTGELFF
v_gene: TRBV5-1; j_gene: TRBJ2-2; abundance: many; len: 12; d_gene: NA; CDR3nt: TGCGCCAGCAGCCTAGAGACCGGGGAGCTGTTTTTT; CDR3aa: CASSLETGELFF
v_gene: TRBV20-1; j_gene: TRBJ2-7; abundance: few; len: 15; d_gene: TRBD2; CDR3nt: TGCAGTGCTGAAACCGGGACTAGCGATTCCTACGAGCAGTACTTT; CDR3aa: CSAETGTSDSYEQYF
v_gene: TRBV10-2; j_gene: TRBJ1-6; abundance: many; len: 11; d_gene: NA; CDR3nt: TGCGCCAGCAGCGGAGCTTCACCCCTCCACTTT; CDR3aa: CASSGASPLHF
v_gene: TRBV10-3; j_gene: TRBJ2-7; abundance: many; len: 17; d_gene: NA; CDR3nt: TGTGCCATCAGTGAGTCGGGGGGCGGGAGTAACGGCTACGAGCAGTACTTC; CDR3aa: CAISESGGGSNGYEQYF
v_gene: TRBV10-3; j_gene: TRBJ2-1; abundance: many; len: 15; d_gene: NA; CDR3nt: TGTGCCAGCGACGGAAAGGGACTAGGGGGCGATGAGCAGTTCTTC; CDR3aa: CASDGKGLGGDEQFF
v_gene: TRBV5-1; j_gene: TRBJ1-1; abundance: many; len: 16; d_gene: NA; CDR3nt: TGCGCCAGCAGGCGGGACGCAGGGTTTGGGGACACTGAAGCTTTCTTT; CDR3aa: CASRRDAGFGDTEAFF
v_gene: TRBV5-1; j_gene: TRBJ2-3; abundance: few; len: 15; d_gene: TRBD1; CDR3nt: TGCGCCAGCAGCGAAGGACAGGATAGCACAGATACGCAGTATTTT; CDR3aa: CASSEGQDSTDTQYF
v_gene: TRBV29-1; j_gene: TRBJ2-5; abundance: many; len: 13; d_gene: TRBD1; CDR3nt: TGCAGCGTAGGACAGGTGCGGGAAGAGACCCAGTACTTC; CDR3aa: CSVGQVREETQYF
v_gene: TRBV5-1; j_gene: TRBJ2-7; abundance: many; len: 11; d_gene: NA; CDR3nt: TGCGCCAGCGGAGAGGGCTACGAGCAGTACTTC; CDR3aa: CASGEGYEQYF
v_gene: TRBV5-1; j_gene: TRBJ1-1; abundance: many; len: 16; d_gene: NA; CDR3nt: TGCGCCAGCAGCCCGGGGGTTCGGACCTCGAACACTGAAGCTTTCTTT; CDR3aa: CASSPGVRTSNTEAFF
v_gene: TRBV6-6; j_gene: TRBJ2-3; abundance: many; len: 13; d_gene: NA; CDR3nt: TGTGCCAGCAGTTACTCGACGGTAGATACGCAGTATTTT; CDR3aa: CASSYSTVDTQYF
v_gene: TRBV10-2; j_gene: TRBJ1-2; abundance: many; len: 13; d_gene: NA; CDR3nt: TGCGCCAGCAGATTCGACAGGAACTATGGCTACACCTTC; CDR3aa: CASRFDRNYGYTF
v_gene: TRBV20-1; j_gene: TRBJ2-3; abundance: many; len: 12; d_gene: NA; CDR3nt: TGCAGTGCTAGAGGCCCACCAGATACGCAGTATTTT; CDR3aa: CSARGPPDTQYF
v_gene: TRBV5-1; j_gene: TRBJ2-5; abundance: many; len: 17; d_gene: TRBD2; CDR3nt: TGCGCCAGCAGCTGGGGGACTAGCGGGAGGGCACAAGAGACCCAGTACTTC; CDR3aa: CASSWGTSGRAQETQYF
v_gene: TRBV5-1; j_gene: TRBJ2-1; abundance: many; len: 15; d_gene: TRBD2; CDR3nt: TGCGCCAGCAGCCCGAGACTAGCGACCTACAATGAGCAGTTCTTC; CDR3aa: CASSPRLATYNEQFF
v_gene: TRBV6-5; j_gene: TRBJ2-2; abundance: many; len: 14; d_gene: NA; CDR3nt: TGTGCCAGCAGGCGGGGACAGCACACCGGGGAGCTGTTTTTT; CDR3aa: CASRRGQHTGELFF
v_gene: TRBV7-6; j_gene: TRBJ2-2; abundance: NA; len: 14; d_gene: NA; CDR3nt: TGTTCCAGCAGCTTAGAGGAGGGGGTCGGGGAGCTGTTTTTT; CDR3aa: CSSSLEEGVGELFF
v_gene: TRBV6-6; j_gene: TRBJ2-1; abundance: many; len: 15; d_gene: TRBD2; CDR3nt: TGTGCCAGCAGTTACCGAGCGGGAACCTACAATGAGCAGTTCTTC; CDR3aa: CASSYRAGTYNEQFF
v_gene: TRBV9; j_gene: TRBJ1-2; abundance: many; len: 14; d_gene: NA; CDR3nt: TGTGCCAGCACCCGGACAGAACCCCTTTATGGCTACACCTTC; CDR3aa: CASTRTEPLYGYTF
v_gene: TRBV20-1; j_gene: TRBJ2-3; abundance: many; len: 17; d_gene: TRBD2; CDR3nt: TGCAGTGCTACCAAGGGCGGGTTAGCGGGGGCAACAGATACGCAGTATTTT; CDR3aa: CSATKGGLAGATDTQYF
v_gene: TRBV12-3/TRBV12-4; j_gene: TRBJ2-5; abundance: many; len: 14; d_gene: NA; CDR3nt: TGTGCCAGCAGTTCACTGGGGAAAGAAGAGACCCAGTACTTC; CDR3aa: CASSSLGKEETQYF
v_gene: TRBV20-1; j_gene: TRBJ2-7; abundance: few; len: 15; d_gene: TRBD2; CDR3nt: TGCAGTGCCCCACGGGAGGCGGAGCCCTCCTACGAGCAGTACTTC; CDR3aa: CSAPREAEPSYEQYF
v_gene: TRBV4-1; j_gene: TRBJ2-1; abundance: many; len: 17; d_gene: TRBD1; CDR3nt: TGCGCCAGCAGCCCATACTGGACAGGGGGCTCCTACAATGAGCAGTTCTTC; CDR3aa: CASSPYWTGGSYNEQFF
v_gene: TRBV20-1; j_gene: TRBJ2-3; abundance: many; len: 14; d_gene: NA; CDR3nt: TGCAGTGCGTTCGGAGGGCTAGCAACAGATACGCAGTATTTT; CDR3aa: CSAFGGLATDTQYF
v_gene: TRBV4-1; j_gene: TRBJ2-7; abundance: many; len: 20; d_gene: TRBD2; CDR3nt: TGCGCCAGCAGCCAAGAACGTACGGGGACTAGCGGGACTCGAACCTACGAGCAGTACTTC; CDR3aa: CASSQERTGTSGTRTYEQYF
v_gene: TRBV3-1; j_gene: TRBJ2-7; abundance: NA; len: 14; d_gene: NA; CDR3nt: TGTGCCAGCAGCCCACGATCGGGACACTACGAGCAGTACTTC; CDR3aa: CASSPRSGHYEQYF
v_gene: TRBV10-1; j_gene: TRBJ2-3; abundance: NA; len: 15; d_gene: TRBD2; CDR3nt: TGCGCCAGCAGCCCCGGGACTAGCGGAACAGATACGCGGTATTTT; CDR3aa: CASSPGTSGTDTRYF
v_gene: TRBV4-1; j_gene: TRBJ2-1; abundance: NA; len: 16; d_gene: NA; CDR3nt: TGCGCCAGCAGTCGTACCGGGAGCGGCACCTACAGTGAGCAGTTCTTC; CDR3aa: CASSRTGSGTYSEQFF
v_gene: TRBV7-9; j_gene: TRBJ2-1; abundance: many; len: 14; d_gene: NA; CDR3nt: TGTGCCAGCATGCAGGGTGACTCCTACAATGAGCAGTTCTTC; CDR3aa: CASMQGDSYNEQFF
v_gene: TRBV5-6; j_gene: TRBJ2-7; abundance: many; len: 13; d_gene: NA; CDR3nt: TGTGCCAGCGGGGAAACGCTCTCCTACGAGCAGTACTTC; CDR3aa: CASGETLSYEQYF
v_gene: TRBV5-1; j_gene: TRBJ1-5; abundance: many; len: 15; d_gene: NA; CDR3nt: TGCGCCAGCAGCTTTGCAGGGGTGGAAAATCAGCCCCAGCATTTT; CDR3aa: CASSFAGVENQPQHF
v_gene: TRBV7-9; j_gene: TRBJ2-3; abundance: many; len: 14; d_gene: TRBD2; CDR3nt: TGTGCCAGCAGCTTCACCCTAGCGGAAAATACGCAGTATTTT; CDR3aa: CASSFTLAENTQYF
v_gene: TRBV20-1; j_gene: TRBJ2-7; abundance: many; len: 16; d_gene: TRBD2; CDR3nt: TGCAGTGCTAGAGGAAGTACCGGGACTACAACCTACGAGCAGTACTTC; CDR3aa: CSARGSTGTTTYEQYF
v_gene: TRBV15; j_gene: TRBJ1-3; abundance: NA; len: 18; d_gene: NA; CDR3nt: TGTGCCACCAGCAGAGAGTGCAGACCCTTTGTCTCTGGAAACACCATATATTTT; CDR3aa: CATSRECRPFVSGNTIYF
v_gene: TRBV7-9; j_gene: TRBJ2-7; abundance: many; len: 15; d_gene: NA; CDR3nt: TGTGCCAGCAGCCGAGAGGGGGGCGGGAGATACGAGCAGTACTTC; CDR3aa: CASSREGGGRYEQYF
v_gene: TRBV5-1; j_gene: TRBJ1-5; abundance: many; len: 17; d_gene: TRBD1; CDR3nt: TGCGCCAGCAGCTTGGACAGGGGTTTCGGTAGCAATCAGCCCCAGCATTTT; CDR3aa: CASSLDRGFGSNQPQHF
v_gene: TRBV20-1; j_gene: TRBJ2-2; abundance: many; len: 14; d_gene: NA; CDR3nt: TGCAGTGCTAGAGATCGGAAGAACACCGGGGAGCTGTTTTTT; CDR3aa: CSARDRKNTGELFF
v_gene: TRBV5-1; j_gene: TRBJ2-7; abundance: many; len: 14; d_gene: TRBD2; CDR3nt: TGCGCCAGCAGGCTGCGGGGGAGCTCCTACGAGCAGTACTTC; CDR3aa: CASRLRGSSYEQYF
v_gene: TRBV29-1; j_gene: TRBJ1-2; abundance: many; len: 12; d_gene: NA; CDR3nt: TGCAGCGTTGGGACAGAGGCCTATGGCTACACCTTC; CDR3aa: CSVGTEAYGYTF
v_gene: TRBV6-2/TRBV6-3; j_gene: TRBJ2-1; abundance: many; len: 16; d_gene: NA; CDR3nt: TGTGCCAGCAGTTACTCGAGGGCAGGGGCCTACAATGAGCAGTTCTTC; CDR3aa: CASSYSRAGAYNEQFF
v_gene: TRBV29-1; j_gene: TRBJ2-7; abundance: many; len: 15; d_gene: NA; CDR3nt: TGCAGCGTTCGAGAGGGGGGACCCAGTCGCTTAGAGCAGTACTTC; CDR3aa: CSVREGGPSRLEQYF